Below are 24 T cell receptor beta chains sequenced from a single sample in a study of T-cell memory formation after mild COVID-19. TCRdb re-called the 5' RACE reads through MiXCR, storing one row per CDR3 protein. The repertoire holds 30,000 to 45,000 distinct CDR3 sequences, with 10% to 12% as singletons. The sample was PBMCs or a T cell subset sorted from them (not recorded which). The receptors originated from a man younger than 30 who had mild COVID-19 (a few samples of this study predate the infection). Cell type and time point are not known.

This clonotype was observed many times. The V and J genes are TRBV7-7 and TRBJ2-1; D may correspond to TRBD1 or TRBD2 (5 bases each). Looked up from germline, CDR1 is SSHAT and CDR2 is FNYEAQ (reference sequence). The CDR3 consists of 14 residues. The V gene lost 1 base and the J gene lost 8 bases, with 12 bases spanning the gap. DNA of the CDR3: TGTGCCAGCAGCTTAGGGTGGGGGACCGATGAGCAGTTCTTC. Translation gives CASSLGWGTDEQFF.

V gene TRBV7-2 combines with J gene TRBJ2-5; tentative D call: TRBD2 (5 bases). The CDR3 spans 14 residues. Germline lookup yields CDR1 SGHTA and CDR2 FQGNSA. The V and J ends lost 10 bases and 4 bases respectively, with 19 bases between them. CDR3 in DNA: TGTGCCACCTGCCCCCGGCGGGCGGGAGAGACCCAGTACTTC. Translating it yields CATCPRRAGETQYF.

This clonotype was observed a handful of times. V gene TRBV6-5 combines with J gene TRBJ1-1; 9 nucleotides line up with TRBD1. This CDR3 has 15 amino acids. Germline trimming cut 7 bases from V and 5 bases from J; bases unmatched to any gene: 11. CDR1 MNHEY and CDR2 SVGAGI come from the germline V gene. CDR3 residues: CASTPSPDRGTEAFF. CDR3 sequence (DNA): TGTGCCAGCACTCCATCACCGGACAGGGGAACTGAAGCTTTCTTT.

This clonotype was seen at least ten times. The chain uses TRBV5-1 and TRBJ2-4; no reliable D call. This CDR3 comprises 14 residues. V lost 0 bases and J 3 bases, leaving 7 bases between the germline ends. The germline gives CDR1 SGHRS, CDR2 YFSETQ. Written as DNA, the CDR3 is TGCGCCAGCAGCTTGGATTTAGTCAAAAACATTCAGTACTTC. It codes for CASSLDLVKNIQYF.

This clonotype has at least ten counts. The V call is TRBV7-9, the J call TRBJ1-2, with 7 bases fitting TRBD1. Germline V CDR1 and CDR2: SEHNR, FQNEAQ (reference sequence). With 3 bases clipped from V and 5 bases from J, the junction kept 9 bases outside the gene matches. The CDR3 consists of 15 residues. In DNA, the CDR3 is TGTGCCAGCAGCTTGGGTGACAGGGAGGCGTATGGCTACACCTTC. Amino acid sequence: CASSLGDREAYGYTF.

Many counts were recorded for this clonotype. The chain employs TRBV12-3 or TRBV12-4 and TRBJ1-1; D call uncertain. V lost 4 bases and J lost 0, with 9 bases in between. The CDR3 runs 14 residues. The CDR3 here is CASSSYDLNTEAFF. The DNA for the CDR3 is TGTGCCAGCAGTTCGTACGACTTGAACACTGAAGCTTTCTTT.

The chain joins TRBV20-1 to TRBJ2-6; TRBD2 is a possible D gene (5 bases). The CDR3 runs 14 residues. CDR1 and CDR2 (germline): DFQATT, SNEGSKA (reference sequence). V was trimmed by 0 bases and J by 4 bases, leaving 7 bases between them. The CDR3 DNA is TGCAGTGCTAGAGATCGGAGGGGGGCCAACGTCCTGACTTTC. Its translation: CSARDRRGANVLTF.

This clonotype occurred many times. The CDR3: CASSLPGQGDYEQYF. The CDR3, as DNA: TGTGCCAGCAGCTTACCCGGACAGGGGGACTACGAGCAGTACTTC. The chain couples TRBV7-2 to TRBJ2-7; 10 bases fit TRBD1. The CDR3 runs to 15 residues. The junction had 4 bases not matched to a gene; V was cut back by 2 bases and J by 3 bases. Looked up from germline, CDR1 is SGHTA and CDR2 is FQGNSA.

This clonotype was observed at least ten times. The chain carries TRBV7-9 and TRBJ2-1; D unresolved. Germline V gene sequence: CDR1 SEHNR, CDR2 FQNEAQ (reference sequence). The CDR3 has 14 residues. The ends were cut back, 1 base at V and 5 bases at J, with 9 bases in the middle. DNA of the CDR3: TGTGCCAGCAGCTTAGAACACAGCAACAATGAGCAGTTCTTC. Its translation: CASSLEHSNNEQFF.

This clonotype was detected ten times or more. V gene TRBV7-2 combines with J gene TRBJ2-3; weak D call: TRBD1 (5 bases). V lost 4 bases to trimming and J lost 5 bases, with 13 bases between them. The V gene's germline CDR1 is SGHTA and CDR2 FQGNSA. The CDR3 consists of 14 residues. The CDR3 DNA reads TGTGCCAGCAGCTCGACCAGGGTCGGAGATACGCAGTATTTT. Protein sequence: CASSSTRVGDTQYF.

A few counts support this clonotype. V usage is TRBV3-2 and J usage is TRBJ2-7; the table's D gene call, TRBD1, was not cross checked with the DNA. TRBV3-2 is listed as a pseudogene. This CDR3 contains 12 residues. For the CDR3, the DNA is TGTGCCAGCAGTCCCTGGACGGGCGAGCAGTACTTC. Translated: CASSPWTGEQYF.

This clonotype was seen many times. The chain joins TRBV6-5 to TRBJ2-7, with a possible D match to TRBD1 (7 bases). Per germline, CDR1 MNHEY and CDR2 SVGAGI. The CDR3 has 15 residues. V lost 2 bases to trimming and J lost 0 bases, with 11 bases between them. The chain's CDR3 is CASSYGGGGSYEQYF. CDR3 in DNA: TGTGCCAGCAGTTACGGAGGGGGCGGCTCCTACGAGCAGTACTTC.

The rearrangement joins TRBV3-1 to TRBJ2-7; no firm D call. The V gene's germline CDR1 is LGHDT and CDR2 YNNKEL (reference sequence). This CDR3 has 15 amino acids. Trimming pared 5 bases from V and 3 bases from J, leaving 17 bases between. The CDR3 DNA sequence: TGTGCCAGCAGCTACGACCGGACCCTATACTACGAGCAGTACTTC. Translated: CASSYDRTLYYEQYF.

This clonotype occurred many times. J is TRBJ2-5 and V is TRBV7-3; D could derive from TRBD1 or TRBD2 (6 bases each). Germline V lookup: CDR1 SGHTA, CDR2 FQGTGA. There are 15 residues in the CDR3. The V and J ends lost 1 base and 4 bases respectively, with 13 bases between them. Here the CDR3 reads CASSLSGGTRETQYF. The CDR3 DNA sequence: TGTGCCAGCAGCTTAAGTGGGGGGACACGAGAGACCCAGTACTTC.

This clonotype was seen at least ten times. V gene TRBV6-5 combines with J gene TRBJ2-3; 7 positions match TRBD1. The CDR3 has 14 residues. Germline V gene lookup returns CDR1 MNHEY and CDR2 SVGAGI. J was trimmed by 1 base and V by 2 bases; bases with no gene match: 0. The CDR3 nucleotides read TGTGCCAGCAGTTACAGGGGGCGCACAGATACGCAGTATTTT. Its translation: CASSYRGRTDTQYF.

This clonotype came up many times. This sequence joins TRBV27 and TRBJ2-1; D remains ambiguous. The CDR3 contains 15 residues. The germline V and J ends were trimmed by 8 bases and 2 bases, with 16 bases remaining between them. The germline V gene encodes CDR1 MNHEY and CDR2 SMNVEV (reference sequence). In nucleotides, the CDR3 is TGTGCCAGCCTTGTTTGGCCAAATACCTACAATGAGCAGTTCTTC. This codes for CASLVWPNTYNEQFF.

This clonotype appeared many times. V and J are TRBV7-2 and TRBJ2-1; 15 nucleotides line up with TRBD2. CDR3 length equals 15 residues. Germline-derived CDR1 and CDR2 are SGHTA and FQGNSA. J lost 10 bases, V lost 5 bases, and 6 bases had no gene match. The CDR3 DNA sequence: TGTGCCAGCAGCCGGACTAGCGGGGGGGCCGGCGAGCAGTTCTTC. This translates into CASSRTSGGAGEQFF. The full variable domain, its missing parts supplied by reference TRBV7-2 and TRBJ2-1, is GAGVSQSPSNKVTEKGKDVELRCDPISGHTALYWYRQSLGQGLEFLIYFQGNSAPDKSGLPSDRFSAERTGGSVSTLTIQRTQQEDSAVYLCASSRTSGGAGEQFFGPGTRLTVL.

At least ten counts were recorded for this clonotype. The chain is built from TRBV2 and TRBJ2-7; weak D call: TRBD2 (6 bases). CDR1 is SNHLY and CDR2 is FYNNEI in the germline V gene. This CDR3 is built from 14 residues. The ends were cut back, 8 bases at V and 2 bases at J, with 16 bases in the middle. In DNA form, the CDR3 reads TGTGCCAGCGAGCCGGGGGACTGGGCCTACGAGCAGTACGTC. This encodes CASEPGDWAYEQYV.

The table lists this clonotype with many counts. The chain is built from TRBV19 and TRBJ2-1; 13 positions agree with TRBD2. The CDR3 sequence is 18 residues long. Looked up from germline, CDR1 is LNHDA and CDR2 is SQIVND (reference sequence). Trimming removed 9 bases from V and 0 bases from J; junction bases left unmatched: 11. CDR3 sequence: CASTEGTSGAISYNEQFF. The DNA of the CDR3 is TGTGCCAGCACCGAGGGGACTAGCGGGGCCATCTCCTACAATGAGCAGTTCTTC.

This clonotype was recorded many times. The chain recombines TRBV19 with TRBJ1-5; D not resolved. Germline V CDR1 and CDR2: LNHDA, SQIVND (reference sequence). The CDR3 covers 15 residues. V gave up 2 bases and J gave up 7 bases, with 15 bases separating them. CDR3 in DNA: TGTGCCAGTAGTATACTGACGGATTTTGGGCAGCCCCAGCATTTT. It is translated as CASSILTDFGQPQHF.

About this clonotype itself: This may come from a read error, since a much larger clone is one base off. The genes are TRBV7-2 and TRBJ1-1, with D perhaps matching TRBD1 (5 bases). Germline-derived CDR1 and CDR2 are SGHTA and FQGNSA. CDR3 size: 15 residues. Here the CDR3 DNA reads TGTGCCAGCAGATTAGTCGGGCAGGGGAACACTGAAGCTTTCTTT. This gives the protein CASRLVGQGNTEAFF.

This clonotype was observed many times. The chain recombines TRBV6-5 with TRBJ2-7; no reliable D call. CDR1 MNHEY and CDR2 SVGAGI come from the germline V gene. This CDR3 comprises 15 residues. Between the trimmed V and J ends, which lost 2 bases and 2 bases, there was a span of 13 bases. CDR3: CASSYGENAAYEQYF. The CDR3 DNA reads as TGTGCCAGCAGTTACGGGGAAAACGCAGCCTACGAGCAGTACTTC.

By share, this clonotype counts as medium-sized. J is TRBJ2-7 and V is TRBV20-1; possibly TRBD1 for D (5 bases). The CDR3 is 14 residues long. Germline-derived CDR1 and CDR2 are DFQATT and SNEGSKA (reference sequence). Trimming left V 1 base short and J 0 bases short, with 10 bases between. CDR3 loop: CSARGGDSSYEQYV. CDR3 DNA sequence: TGCAGTGCTAGAGGTGGAGACAGCTCCTACGAGCAGTACGTC.

This clonotype was seen repeatedly, ten times or more. The rearrangement uses TRBV6-2 or TRBV6-3 and TRBJ1-6; D unresolved. Trimming stripped 2 bases from V and 7 bases from J, with 18 bases between. CDR3 size: 17 residues. CDR1 and CDR2 from the germline V gene are MNHEY and SVGEGT. Here the CDR3 DNA reads TGTGCCAGCAGTTACACGGCAGGTTCTTATCGGAATTCACCCCTCCACTTT. Translated: CASSYTAGSYRNSPLHF.